The sequence of this TCR beta chain was determined in a study of cytomegalovirus exposure and HLA in healthy donors. This clone was seen more than once but under ten times. Its cognate antigen is unknown. Study-level points and caveats: The authors listed around 150 TCR beta chains as cytomegalovirus-associated. Earlier findings revealed that most TCR beta V segments proved productive either about 87% or about 30% of the time. Sequencing likely generated an artifact that appeared as a cluster of highly shared sequence variants. Association with HLA alleles at 0.05 false discovery rate was found for 17,000 or so TCR beta sequences in a later analysis.

The CDR3 spans 13 residues. Trimming stripped 2 bases from V and 2 bases from J, with 6 bases between. Germline V gene data show CDR1 as SGHRS and CDR2 as YFSETQ. The study ran its PCR with 60 Vbeta and 13 Jbeta primers. The assay was immunoSEQ multiplex PCR, and TCRdb's table has in-frame clones only and misses some. The sample yields more than 95,000 clones, 17% seen once. The TCR originated in a female donor in good health and CMV-seropositive. What was sequenced was PBMCs. J is TRBJ2-3 and V is TRBV5-1; D is unresolved. CDR3 DNA: TGCGCCAGCAGCTTTTCAGACACAGATACGCAGTATTTT. Residues: CASSFSDTDTQYF.